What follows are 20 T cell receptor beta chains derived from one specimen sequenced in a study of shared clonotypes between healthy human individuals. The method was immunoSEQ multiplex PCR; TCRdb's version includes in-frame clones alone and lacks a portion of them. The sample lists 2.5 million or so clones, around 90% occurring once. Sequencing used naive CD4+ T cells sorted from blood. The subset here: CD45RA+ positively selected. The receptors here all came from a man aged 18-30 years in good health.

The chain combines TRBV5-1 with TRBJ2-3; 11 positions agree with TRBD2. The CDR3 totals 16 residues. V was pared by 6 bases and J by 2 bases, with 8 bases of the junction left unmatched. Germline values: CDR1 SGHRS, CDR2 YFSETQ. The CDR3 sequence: CASNFGTSGYTDTQYF. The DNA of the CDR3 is TGCGCCAGCAACTTTGGGACTAGCGGTTACACAGATACGCAGTATTTT.

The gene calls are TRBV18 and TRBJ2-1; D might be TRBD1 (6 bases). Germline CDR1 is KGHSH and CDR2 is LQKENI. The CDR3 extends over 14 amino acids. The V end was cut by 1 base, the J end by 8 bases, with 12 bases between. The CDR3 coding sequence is TGTGCCAGCTCACCACAGAGGGGGACCGATGAGCAGTTCTTC. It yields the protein CASSPQRGTDEQFF.

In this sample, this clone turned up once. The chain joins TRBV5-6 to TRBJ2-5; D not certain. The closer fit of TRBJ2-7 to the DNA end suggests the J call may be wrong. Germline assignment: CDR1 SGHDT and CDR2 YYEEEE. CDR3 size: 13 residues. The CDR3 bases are TGTGCCAGCAGCTTGGACGTCCCGAACGAGCAGTACTTC. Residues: CASSLDVPNEQYF.

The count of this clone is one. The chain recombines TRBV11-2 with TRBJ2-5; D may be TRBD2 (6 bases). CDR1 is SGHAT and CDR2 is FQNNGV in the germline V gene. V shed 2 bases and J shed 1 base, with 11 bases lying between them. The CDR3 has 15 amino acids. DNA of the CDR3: TGTGCCAGCAGCTTATGGTACGGGAGCCAAGAGACCCAGTACTTC. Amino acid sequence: CASSLWYGSQETQYF.

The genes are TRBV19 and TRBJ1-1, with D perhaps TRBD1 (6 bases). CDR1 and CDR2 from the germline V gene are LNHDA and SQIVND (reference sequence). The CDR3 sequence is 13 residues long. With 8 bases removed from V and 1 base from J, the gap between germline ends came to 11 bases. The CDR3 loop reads CASEQGPNTEAFF. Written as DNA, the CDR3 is TGTGCCAGTGAACAGGGACCGAACACTGAAGCTTTCTTT.

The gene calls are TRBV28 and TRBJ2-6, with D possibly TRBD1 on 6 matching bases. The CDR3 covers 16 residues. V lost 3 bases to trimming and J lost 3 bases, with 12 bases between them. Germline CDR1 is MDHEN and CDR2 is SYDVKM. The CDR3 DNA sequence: TGTGCCAGCAGTTTCCCAGGGGCGGGTGGGGCCAACGTCCTGACTTTC. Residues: CASSFPGAGGANVLTF.

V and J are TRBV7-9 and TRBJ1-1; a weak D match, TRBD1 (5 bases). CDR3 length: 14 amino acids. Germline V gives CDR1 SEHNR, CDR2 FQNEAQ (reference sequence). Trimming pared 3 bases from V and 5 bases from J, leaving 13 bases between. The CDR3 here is CASSFPSEGTEAFF. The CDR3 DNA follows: TGTGCCAGCAGCTTTCCCTCTGAGGGGACTGAAGCTTTCTTT.

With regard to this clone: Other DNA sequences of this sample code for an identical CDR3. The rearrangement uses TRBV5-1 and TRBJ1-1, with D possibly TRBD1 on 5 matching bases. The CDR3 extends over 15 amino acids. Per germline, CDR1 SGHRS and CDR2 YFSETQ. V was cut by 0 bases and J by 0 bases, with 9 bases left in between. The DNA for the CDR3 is TGCGCCAGCAGCTTGGATCCAGGGATGAACACTGAAGCTTTCTTT. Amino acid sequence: CASSLDPGMNTEAFF. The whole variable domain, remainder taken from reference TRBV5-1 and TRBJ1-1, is KAGVTQTPRYLIKTRGQQVTLSCSPISGHRSVSWYQQTPGQGLQFLFEYFSETQRNKGNFPGRFSGRQFSNSRSEMNVSTLELGDSALYLCASSLDPGMNTEAFFGQGTRLTVV.

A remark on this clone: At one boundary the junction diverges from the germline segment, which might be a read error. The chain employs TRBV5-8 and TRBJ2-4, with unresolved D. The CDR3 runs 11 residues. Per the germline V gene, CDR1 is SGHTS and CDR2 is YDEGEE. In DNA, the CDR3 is TGTGCCAGCAGTACGAACGCCCCTTTCTCTTTC. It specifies CASSTNAPFSF.

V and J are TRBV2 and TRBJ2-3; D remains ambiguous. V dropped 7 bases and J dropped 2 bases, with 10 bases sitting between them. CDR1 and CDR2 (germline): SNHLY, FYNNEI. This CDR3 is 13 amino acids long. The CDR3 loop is CASMTWATDTQYF. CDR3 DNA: TGTGCCAGCATGACGTGGGCCACAGATACGCAGTATTTT.

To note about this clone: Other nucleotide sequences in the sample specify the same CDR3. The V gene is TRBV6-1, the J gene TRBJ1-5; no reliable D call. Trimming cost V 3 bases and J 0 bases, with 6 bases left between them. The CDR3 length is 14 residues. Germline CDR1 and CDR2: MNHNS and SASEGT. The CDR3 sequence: CASSEGNSNQPQHF. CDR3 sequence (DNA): TGTGCCAGCAGTGAGGGAAATAGCAATCAGCCCCAGCATTTT.

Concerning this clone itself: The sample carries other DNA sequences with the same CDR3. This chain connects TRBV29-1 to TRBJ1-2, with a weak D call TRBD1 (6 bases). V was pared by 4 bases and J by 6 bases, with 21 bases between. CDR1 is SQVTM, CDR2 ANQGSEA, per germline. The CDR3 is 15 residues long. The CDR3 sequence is CSVAPLLAGEDGYTF. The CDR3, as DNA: TGCAGCGTTGCCCCCTTGCTTGCAGGGGAGGATGGCTACACCTTC.

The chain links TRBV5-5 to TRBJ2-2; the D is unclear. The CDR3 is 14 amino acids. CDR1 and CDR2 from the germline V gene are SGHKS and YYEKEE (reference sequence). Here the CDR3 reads CASSAGTNTGELFF. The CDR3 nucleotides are TGTGCGTCATCCGCAGGAACGAACACCGGGGAGCTGTTTTTT. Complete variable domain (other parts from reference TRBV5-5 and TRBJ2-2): DAGVTQSPTHLIKTRGQQVTLRCSPISGHKSVSWYQQVLGQGPQFIFQYYEKEERGRGNFPDRFSARQFPNYSSELNVNALLLGDSALYLCASSAGTNTGELFFGEGSRLTVL.

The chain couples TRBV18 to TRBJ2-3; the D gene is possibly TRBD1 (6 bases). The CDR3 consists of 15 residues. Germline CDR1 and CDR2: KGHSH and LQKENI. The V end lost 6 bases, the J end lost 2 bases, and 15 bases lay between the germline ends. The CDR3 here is CASSPGHQFTDTQYF. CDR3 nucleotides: TGTGCCAGCTCGCCGGGACACCAGTTCACAGATACGCAGTATTTT.

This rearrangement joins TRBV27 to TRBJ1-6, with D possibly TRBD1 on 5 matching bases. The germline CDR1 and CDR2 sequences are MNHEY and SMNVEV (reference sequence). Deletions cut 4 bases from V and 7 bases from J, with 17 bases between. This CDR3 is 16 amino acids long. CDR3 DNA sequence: TGTGCCAGCAGTTCCCCCCCGGGACGGACCAATTCACCCCTCCACTTT. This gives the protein CASSSPPGRTNSPLHF.

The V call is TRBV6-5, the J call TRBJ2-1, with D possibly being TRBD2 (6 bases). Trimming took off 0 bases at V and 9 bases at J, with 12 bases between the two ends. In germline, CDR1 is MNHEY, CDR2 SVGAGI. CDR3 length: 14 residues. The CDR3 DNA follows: TGTGCCAGCAGTTACTCGGGTGGGGGGACTGAGCAGTTCTTC. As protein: CASSYSGGGTEQFF.

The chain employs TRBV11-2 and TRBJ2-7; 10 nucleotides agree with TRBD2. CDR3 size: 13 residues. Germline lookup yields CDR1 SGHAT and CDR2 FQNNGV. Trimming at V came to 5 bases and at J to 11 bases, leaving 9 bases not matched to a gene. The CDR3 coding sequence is TGTGCCAGCAGCGCCCGGCGGCTAGCGGGAGAGTACTTC. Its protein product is CASSARRLAGEYF. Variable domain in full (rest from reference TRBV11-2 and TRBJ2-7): EAGVAQSPRYKIIEKRQSVAFWCNPISGHATLYWYQQILGQGPKLLIQFQNNGVVDDSQLPKDRFSAERLKGVDSTLKIQPAKLEDSAVYLCASSARRLAGEYFGPGTRLTVT.

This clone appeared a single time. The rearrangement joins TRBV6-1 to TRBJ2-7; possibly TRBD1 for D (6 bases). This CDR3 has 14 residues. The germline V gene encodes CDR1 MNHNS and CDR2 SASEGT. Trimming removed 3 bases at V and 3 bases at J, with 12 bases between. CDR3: CASSEYDRHYEQYF. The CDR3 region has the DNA TGTGCCAGCAGTGAGTACGACAGGCACTACGAGCAGTACTTC.

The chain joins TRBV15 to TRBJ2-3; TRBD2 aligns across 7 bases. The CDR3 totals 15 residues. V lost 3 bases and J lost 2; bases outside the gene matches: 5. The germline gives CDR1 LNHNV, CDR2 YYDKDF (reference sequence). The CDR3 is CATSSSSGYTDTQYF. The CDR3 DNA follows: TGTGCCACCAGCAGTTCTAGCGGTTACACAGATACGCAGTATTTT. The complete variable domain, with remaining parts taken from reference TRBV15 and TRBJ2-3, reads DAMVIQNPRYQVTQFGKPVTLSCSQTLNHNVMYWYQQKSSQAPKLLFHYYDKDFNNEADTPDNFQSRRPNTSFCFLDIRSPGLGDTAMYLCATSSSSGYTDTQYFGPGTRLTVL.

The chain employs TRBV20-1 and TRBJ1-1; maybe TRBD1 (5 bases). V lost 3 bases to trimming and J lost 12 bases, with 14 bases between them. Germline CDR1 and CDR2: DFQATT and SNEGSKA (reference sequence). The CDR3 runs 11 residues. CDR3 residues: CSASDTGRPFF. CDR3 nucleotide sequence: TGCAGTGCTAGTGACACAGGTCGCCCTTTCTTT.